This TCR beta chain was recovered during a study of cytotoxic CD8 clonotypes in ibrutinib-treated CLL. Findings and caveats of the study: Sample timing was unmatched between remission and later-progressing patients; lymph nodes unstudied.

A note on this clone: Antigen unknown.

Depth targeted 1 in 200,000 to 1 in 1 million T cells, averaging 10x coverage per clonotype. Clones were sequenced by immunoSEQ multiplex PCR, and TCRdb holds only the in-frame ones, with some missing. The sample shows 250,000 to 350,000 clones, approximately 79% of them seen only once. The junction had 6 bases not matched to a gene; V was cut back by 8 bases and J by 4 bases. Germline CDR1 and CDR2: MDHEN and SYDVKM. The CDR3 totals 14 residues. As input for TCR beta libraries, about 2 micrograms of genomic DNA came from cryopreserved PBMCs. The clonotype originates from a human donor with chronic lymphocytic leukemia. The chain links TRBV28 to TRBJ2-7, with 12 bases lining up with TRBD1. The sample here was PBMCs, taken at disease progression, from a patient treated with ibrutinib. The CDR3 DNA reads TGTGCCAGCGCATGGGACAGGGGGCTTTACGAGCAGTACTTC. Protein sequence: CASAWDRGLYEQYF.